This TCR beta chain stems from a study of T cell changes during pregnancy in multiple sclerosis. The CDR3 is 15 amino acids. Trimming removed 2 bases from V and 0 bases from J; junction bases left unmatched: 2. The germline V gene has CDR1 SGHNT and CDR2 YYREEE (reference sequence). Profiling relied on immunoSEQ multiplex PCR, and the TCRdb table lists in-frame clones only, not all of them. The table includes fewer than 70,000 clones, approximately 94% detected once. This specimen was CD8+ T cells from peripheral blood mononuclear cells, taken in the third trimester of pregnancy. This sequence joins TRBV5-4 and TRBJ2-1; TRBD1 aligns across 7 bases. The sequence was obtained from a female donor with multiple sclerosis, enrolled in a pregnancy study. For the CDR3, the DNA is TGTGCCAGCAGCTTCAGGGGGAGCTCCTACAATGAGCAGTTCTTC. Its protein is CASSFRGSSYNEQFF. The full variable domain, with the rest looked up from reference TRBV5-4 and TRBJ2-1, is ETGVTQSPTHLIKTRGQQVTLRCSSQSGHNTVSWYQQALGQGPQFIFQYYREEENGRGNFPPRFSGLQFPNYSSELNVNALELDDSALYLCASSFRGSSYNEQFFGPGTRLTVL.